This T cell receptor beta chain was sequenced in a study of siplizumab effects on memory and regulatory T cells. Study-wide points: Mappable alloreactive CD4+ clones were on average 68.8% Treg-derived with siplizumab, around 26% in controls.

Germline trimming cut 0 bases from V and 0 bases from J; bases unmatched to any gene: 7. This CDR3 is built from 17 residues. Germline assignment: CDR1 SGHRS and CDR2 YFSETQ. Details on this clone: Antigen specificity is unknown.

The protocol was immunoSEQ multiplex PCR, while the TCRdb copy is restricted to in-frame clones and leaves out a portion. The data show some 120,000 clones, roughly 94% seen once. The chain couples TRBV5-1 to TRBJ2-3, with 7 bases fitting TRBD2. The sequence was collected from a human donor in good health. Sequenced: non-Treg CD4+ T cells sorted from blood. The CDR3 loop is CASSLVGGVSSTDTQYF. As DNA, the CDR3 is TGCGCCAGCAGCTTGGTGGGAGGGGTGTCTAGCACAGATACGCAGTATTTT.